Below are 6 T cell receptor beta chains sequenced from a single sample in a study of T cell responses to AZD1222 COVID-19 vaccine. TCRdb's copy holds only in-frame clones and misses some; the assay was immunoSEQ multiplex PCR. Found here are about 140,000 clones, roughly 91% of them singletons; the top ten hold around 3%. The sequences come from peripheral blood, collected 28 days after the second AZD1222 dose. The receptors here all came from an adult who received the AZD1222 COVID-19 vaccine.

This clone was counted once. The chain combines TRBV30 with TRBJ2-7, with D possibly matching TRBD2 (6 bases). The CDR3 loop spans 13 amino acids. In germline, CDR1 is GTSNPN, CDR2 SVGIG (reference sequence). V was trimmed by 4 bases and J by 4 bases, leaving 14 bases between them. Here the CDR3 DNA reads TGTGCCTGGACCCGAGAAGCGGGTTACGAGCAGTACTTC. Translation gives CAWTREAGYEQYF.

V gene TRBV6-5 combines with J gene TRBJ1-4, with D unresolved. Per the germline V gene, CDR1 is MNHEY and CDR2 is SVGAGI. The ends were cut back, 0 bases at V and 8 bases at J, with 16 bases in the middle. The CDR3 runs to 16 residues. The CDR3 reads CASSYSSGMEFEKLFF. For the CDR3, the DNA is TGTGCCAGCAGTTACTCGTCAGGAATGGAGTTCGAAAAACTGTTTTTT.

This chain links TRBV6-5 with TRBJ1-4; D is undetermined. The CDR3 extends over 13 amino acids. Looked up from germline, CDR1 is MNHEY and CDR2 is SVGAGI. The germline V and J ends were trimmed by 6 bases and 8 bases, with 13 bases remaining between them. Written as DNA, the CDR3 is TGTGCCAGCAGGGCCGGCGGGCGGGAAAAACTGTTTTTT. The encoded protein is CASRAGGREKLFF.

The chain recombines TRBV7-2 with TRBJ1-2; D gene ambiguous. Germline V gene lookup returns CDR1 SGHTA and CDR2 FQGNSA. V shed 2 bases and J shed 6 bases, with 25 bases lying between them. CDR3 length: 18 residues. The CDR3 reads CASSLRAPSERVPNGYTF. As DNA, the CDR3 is TGTGCCAGCAGCTTAAGAGCCCCGTCTGAGAGAGTCCCCAATGGCTACACCTTC.

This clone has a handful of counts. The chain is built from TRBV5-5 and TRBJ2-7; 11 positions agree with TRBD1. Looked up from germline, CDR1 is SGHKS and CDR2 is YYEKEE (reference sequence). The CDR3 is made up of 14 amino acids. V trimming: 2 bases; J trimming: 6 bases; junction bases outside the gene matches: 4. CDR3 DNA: TGTGCCAGCAGCTTTGGACAGGGGGCAGTCGAGCAGTACTTC. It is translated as CASSFGQGAVEQYF.

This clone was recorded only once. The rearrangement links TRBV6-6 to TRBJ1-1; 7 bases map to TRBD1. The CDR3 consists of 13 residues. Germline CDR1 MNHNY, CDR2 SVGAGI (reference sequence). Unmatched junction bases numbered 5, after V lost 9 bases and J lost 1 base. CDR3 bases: TGTGCCAGTAAGACAGGGCCGAACACTGAAGCTTTCTTT. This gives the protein CASKTGPNTEAFF.